One sample yielded the 8 T cell receptor beta chains listed below, sequenced in a study of blood T cell repertoires in COVID-19. Clones were read by immunoSEQ multiplex PCR, and TCRdb kept only the in-frame ones, dropping some. The profile shows 150,000 or so clones, roughly 84% of them singletons. The sequenced sample was peripheral blood. The receptors were sampled from a woman aged 55-70 years with COVID-19, enrolled during active disease.

The chain couples TRBV27 to TRBJ2-3, with 8 bases that match TRBD1. The CDR3 contains 15 residues. Trimming took 2 bases from V and 2 from J; bases not matched to a gene: 3. Germline CDR1 is MNHEY and CDR2 is SMNVEV (reference sequence). The CDR3 DNA reads as TGTGCCAGCAGTTTAGACAGGGGCTACACAGATACGCAGTATTTT. Protein product: CASSLDRGYTDTQYF.

V and J are TRBV6-5 and TRBJ2-5; a possible D gene is TRBD2 (5 bases). From germline, CDR1 is MNHEY and CDR2 SVGAGI. Trimming shortened V by 2 bases and J by 5 bases, and 15 bases separated the two germline ends. The CDR3 has 15 amino acids. The CDR3, as DNA: TGTGCCAGCAGTTACCGGGATGGAAGGGTGGAGACCCAGTACTTC. Its translation is CASSYRDGRVETQYF.

The gene calls are TRBV18 and TRBJ1-1; 7 positions match TRBD1. The CDR3 totals 15 residues. The V segment lost 4 bases and the J segment 3 bases; nucleotides outside the gene matches: 8. Germline V gene sequence: CDR1 KGHSH, CDR2 LQKENI. The CDR3 loop is CASSLRQGDYTEAFF. Written as DNA, the CDR3 is TGTGCCAGCTCACTACGACAGGGTGATTACACTGAAGCTTTCTTT.

The chain's CDR3 is CASSLTRGQHYGYTF. CDR3 nucleotide sequence: TGTGCCAGCAGCTTGACGCGAGGGCAGCACTATGGCTACACCTTC. The rearrangement links TRBV7-8 to TRBJ1-2; D is undetermined. V was shortened by 3 bases and J by 3 bases, with 14 bases between the two germline ends. The length of the CDR3 is 15 residues. Germline values: CDR1 SGHVS, CDR2 FQNEAQ.

V and J are TRBV19 and TRBJ2-7, with D perhaps TRBD1 (5 bases). CDR3 length: 14 amino acids. Germline CDR1 LNHDA, CDR2 SQIVND (reference sequence). Trimming removed 7 bases from V and 4 bases from J, with 17 bases in between. The CDR3: CASTPGYLRYEQYV. The CDR3 nucleotides read TGTGCCAGTACCCCAGGGTATCTCAGATACGAGCAGTACGTC.

This clone was counted only a few times. J is TRBJ1-2 and V is TRBV10-1; D not certain. This CDR3 is built from 14 residues. Per germline, CDR1 WNHNN and CDR2 SYGVQD (reference sequence). V was trimmed by 0 bases and J by 4 bases, leaving 9 bases between them. The CDR3 bases are TGCGCCAGCAGTGAGTCAAGACAAGGCTATGGCTACACCTTC. Its translation is CASSESRQGYGYTF.

This chain joins TRBV9 and TRBJ2-1; TRBD2 matches at 8 bases. Germline V gene lookup returns CDR1 SGDLS and CDR2 YYNGEE. CDR3 length: 16 amino acids. The junction had 11 bases not matched to a gene; V was cut back by 4 bases and J by 5 bases. In DNA form, the CDR3 reads TGTGCCAGCAGCTCATTTTTATTAGCGGGAAACAATGAGCAGTTCTTC. It is translated as CASSSFLLAGNNEQFF.

The J gene is TRBJ2-7, the V gene TRBV27, with D hard to call. The CDR3 has 11 amino acids. Germline V gene lookup returns CDR1 MNHEY and CDR2 SMNVEV (reference sequence). Trimming removed 8 bases at V and 0 bases at J, with 5 bases between. CDR3 in DNA: TGTGCCAGCTTCAGCTCCTACGAGCAGTACTTC. Its protein product is CASFSSYEQYF.